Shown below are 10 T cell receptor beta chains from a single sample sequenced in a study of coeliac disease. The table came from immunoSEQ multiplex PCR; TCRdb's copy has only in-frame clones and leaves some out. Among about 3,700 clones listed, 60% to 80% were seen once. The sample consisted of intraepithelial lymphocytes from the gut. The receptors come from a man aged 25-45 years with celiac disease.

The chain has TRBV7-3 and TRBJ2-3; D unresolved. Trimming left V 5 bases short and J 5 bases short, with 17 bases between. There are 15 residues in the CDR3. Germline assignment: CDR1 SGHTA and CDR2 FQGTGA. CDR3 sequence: CASSLLPESGDTQYF. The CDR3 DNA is TGTGCCAGCAGCCTCCTCCCAGAAAGTGGAGATACGCAGTATTTT.

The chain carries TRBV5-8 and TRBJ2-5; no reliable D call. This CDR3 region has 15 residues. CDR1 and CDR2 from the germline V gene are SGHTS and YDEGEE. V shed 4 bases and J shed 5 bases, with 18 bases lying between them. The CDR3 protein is CASSRTVEDLETQYF. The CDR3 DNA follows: TGTGCCAGCAGCCGCACCGTCGAGGATTTGGAGACCCAGTACTTC.

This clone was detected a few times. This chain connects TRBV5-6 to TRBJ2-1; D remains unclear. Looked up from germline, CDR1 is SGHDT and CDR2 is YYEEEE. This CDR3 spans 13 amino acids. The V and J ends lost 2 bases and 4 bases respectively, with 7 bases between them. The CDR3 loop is CASSLARYNEQFF. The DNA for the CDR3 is TGTGCCAGCAGCTTAGCTCGATACAATGAGCAGTTCTTC.

CDR3 residues: CASSLGAGVGTGELFF. The CDR3 region has the DNA TGTGCCAGCAGCTTAGGAGCGGGAGTGGGGACCGGGGAGCTGTTTTTT. V is TRBV7-9 and J is TRBJ2-2; 8 nucleotides agree with TRBD2. Germline V gene sequence: CDR1 SEHNR, CDR2 FQNEAQ (reference sequence). Losses at the gene ends were 1 base for V and 5 bases for J; bases not matched to a gene: 6. This CDR3 comprises 16 residues.

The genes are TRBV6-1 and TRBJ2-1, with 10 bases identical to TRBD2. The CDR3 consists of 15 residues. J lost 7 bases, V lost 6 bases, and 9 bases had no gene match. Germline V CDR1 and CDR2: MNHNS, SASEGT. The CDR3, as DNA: TGTGCCAGCAGCCCCCGTCAGCGGGAGGGGAATGAGCAGTTCTTC. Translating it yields CASSPRQREGNEQFF.

The CDR3 reads CASSRTGGADTQYF. Written as DNA, the CDR3 is TGTGCCAGCAGTCGCACGGGGGGGGCAGATACGCAGTATTTT. This chain links TRBV7-3 with TRBJ2-3, with 8 bases matching TRBD2. The CDR3 sequence is 14 residues long. Germline V gives CDR1 SGHTA, CDR2 FQGTGA. V lost 6 bases to trimming and J lost 4 bases; unmatched junction nucleotides: 6.

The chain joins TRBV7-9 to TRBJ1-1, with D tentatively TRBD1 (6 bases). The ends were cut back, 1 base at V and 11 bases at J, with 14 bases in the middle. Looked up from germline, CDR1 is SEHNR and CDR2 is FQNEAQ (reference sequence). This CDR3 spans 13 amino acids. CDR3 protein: CASSLGGQGQAFF. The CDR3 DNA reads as TGTGCCAGCAGCTTAGGGGGGCAGGGTCAGGCTTTCTTT.

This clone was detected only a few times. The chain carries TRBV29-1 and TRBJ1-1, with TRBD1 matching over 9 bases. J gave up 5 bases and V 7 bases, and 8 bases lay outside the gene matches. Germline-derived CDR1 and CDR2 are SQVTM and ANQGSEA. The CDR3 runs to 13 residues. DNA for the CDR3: TGCAGCGGCACCGGGACAGGGAGAACTGAAGCTTTCTTT. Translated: CSGTGTGRTEAFF.

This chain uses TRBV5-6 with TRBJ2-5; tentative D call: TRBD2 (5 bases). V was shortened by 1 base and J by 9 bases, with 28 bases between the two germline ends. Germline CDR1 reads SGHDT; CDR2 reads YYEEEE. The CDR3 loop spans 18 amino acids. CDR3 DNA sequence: TGTGCCAGCAGCTTGTTTATTCTCGGAGTTAATTTTGAGAGGGCCCAGTACTTC. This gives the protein CASSLFILGVNFERAQYF.

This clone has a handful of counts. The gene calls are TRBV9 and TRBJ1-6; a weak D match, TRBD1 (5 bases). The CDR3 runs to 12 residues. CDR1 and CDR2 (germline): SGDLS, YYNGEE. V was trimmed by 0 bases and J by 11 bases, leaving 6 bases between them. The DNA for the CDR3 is TGTGCCAGCAGCGTAGGGGGCCCACCCCTCCACTTT. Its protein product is CASSVGGPPLHF. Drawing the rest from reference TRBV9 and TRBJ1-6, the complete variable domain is DSGVTQTPKHLITATGQRVTLRCSPRSGDLSVYWYQQSLDQGLQFLIQYYNGEERAKGNILERFSAQQFPDLHSELNLSSLELGDSALYFCASSVGGPPLHFGNGTRLTVT.